These 27 T cell receptor beta chains share one sample of origin, sequenced in a study of cytomegalovirus exposure and HLA in healthy donors. The primer mix had 60 Vbeta and 13 Jbeta primers. Clones were read by immunoSEQ multiplex PCR, and TCRdb kept only the in-frame ones, dropping some. The sample lists 90,000 to 100,000 clones, around 84% occurring once. The sequencing sample was made of PBMCs. These receptor sequences come from a woman in her 40s in good health and CMV-seronegative.

The CDR3 region is CASSQGREGYNEQFF. In nucleotides, the CDR3 is TGTGCCAGCAGCCAAGGTCGGGAGGGCTACAATGAGCAGTTCTTC. This chain joins TRBV4-2 and TRBJ2-1; 8 positions match TRBD2. CDR1 is LGHNA, CDR2 YNFKEQ, per germline. The CDR3 covers 15 residues. V lost 1 base and J lost 3; bases outside the gene matches: 2.

V and J are TRBV28 and TRBJ1-5, with D unresolved. The V and J ends lost 2 bases and 15 bases respectively, with 17 bases between them. The CDR3 length is 13 residues. The germline V gene encodes CDR1 MDHEN and CDR2 SYDVKM. This CDR3 reads CASSLGLPIKRHF. The CDR3 DNA is TGTGCCAGCAGTTTAGGACTACCCATCAAGCGGCATTTT. Looking up the rest from reference TRBV28 and TRBJ1-5 gives the full variable domain: DVKVTQSSRYLVKRTGEKVFLECVQDMDHENMFWYRQDPGLGLRLIYFSYDVKMKEKGDIPEGYSVSREKKERFSLILESASTNQTSMYLCASSLGLPIKRHFGDGTRLSIL.

Comment on this clone: Sequence at one end of the junction differs from germline and may be a read error. The J gene is TRBJ1-5, the V gene TRBV7-9; 8 nucleotides align to TRBD1. Germline V gene sequence: CDR1 SEHNR, CDR2 FQNEAQ (reference sequence). This CDR3 spans 15 amino acids. As DNA, the CDR3 is TGTGCCTGCAGCACCGACAGGGGAAGCAATCAGCCCCAGCATTTT. It is translated as CACSTDRGSNQPQHF.

The rearrangement uses TRBV4-2 and TRBJ2-1, with TRBD2 matching 10 bases. The CDR3 is 15 amino acids. Germline V gene lookup returns CDR1 LGHNA and CDR2 YNFKEQ. The J segment lost 4 bases and the V segment lost 4 bases, leaving 4 bases of the junction unmatched. CDR3 protein: CASSRGLAEYNEQFF. Written as DNA, the CDR3 is TGTGCCAGCAGCCGAGGACTAGCGGAATACAATGAGCAGTTCTTC.

V is TRBV19 and J is TRBJ2-2, with TRBD2 as a possible D gene (5 bases). Germline V CDR1 and CDR2: LNHDA, SQIVND (reference sequence). Trimming removed 9 bases at V and 4 bases at J, with 18 bases between. This CDR3 spans 15 amino acids. The CDR3 loop reads CASRRNPSGTGELFF. CDR3 DNA sequence: TGTGCCAGCCGAAGGAACCCCAGCGGCACCGGGGAGCTGTTTTTT.

This chain connects TRBV5-6 to TRBJ1-2, with 10 nucleotides matching TRBD1. The CDR3 has 13 amino acids. Germline V gene data show CDR1 as SGHDT and CDR2 as YYEEEE. V shed 4 bases and J 6 bases; nucleotides not matched to a gene: 3. CDR3 loop: CASSRDRGNGYTF. For the CDR3, the DNA is TGTGCCAGCAGCCGGGACAGGGGCAATGGCTACACCTTC.

With respect to this clone: Relative to the germline gene, one junction end is altered; a read error may explain this. The chain joins TRBV7-7 to TRBJ2-1; 8 bases fit TRBD2. This CDR3 comprises 15 residues. CDR1 is SSHAT, CDR2 FNYEAQ, per germline (reference sequence). CDR3 sequence: CASSSFPGLGNEQFF. CDR3 sequence (DNA): TGTGCTAGCAGTTCTTTCCCGGGACTAGGCAATGAGCAGTTCTTC.

The chain links TRBV30 to TRBJ1-6; a weak D match, TRBD1 (6 bases). V lost 4 bases to trimming and J lost 4 bases, with 11 bases between them. This CDR3 has 14 residues. The germline V gene encodes CDR1 GTSNPN and CDR2 SVGIG (reference sequence). The CDR3 DNA is TGTGCCTGGATTGATGGACAGTATAATTCACCCCTCCACTTT. Translated, it gives CAWIDGQYNSPLHF.

J is TRBJ2-3 and V is TRBV5-4; D is possibly TRBD1 (7 bases). CDR1 and CDR2 (germline): SGHNT, YYREEE (reference sequence). The CDR3 is 18 amino acids. Trimming shortened V by 4 bases and J by 2 bases, and 23 bases separated the two germline ends. The CDR3 is CASSRPAGGLGFTDTQYF. CDR3 DNA sequence: TGTGCCAGCAGCCGGCCCGCAGGGGGGCTTGGGTTCACAGATACGCAGTATTTT.

The J gene is TRBJ2-1, the V gene TRBV27, with TRBD2 identical over 7 bases. The germline CDR1 and CDR2 sequences are MNHEY and SMNVEV (reference sequence). V was pared by 2 bases and J by 2 bases, with 0 bases of the junction left unmatched. This CDR3 is 14 amino acids long. The CDR3 nucleotides are TGTGCCAGCAGTTTAGGGACTACCTACAATGAGCAGTTCTTC. This gives the protein CASSLGTTYNEQFF.

This rearrangement joins TRBV7-2 to TRBJ2-5, with TRBD2 matching 10 bases. Losses at the gene ends were 1 base for V and 5 bases for J; bases not matched to a gene: 4. This CDR3 comprises 15 residues. Germline CDR1 SGHTA, CDR2 FQGNSA. CDR3 coding DNA: TGTGCCAGCAGCTTAGTAGCGGGAGGTAGGGAGACCCAGTACTTC. This gives the protein CASSLVAGGRETQYF.

The genes are TRBV7-3 and TRBJ1-1; no clear D. The CDR3 is made up of 14 amino acids. Germline CDR1 reads SGHTA; CDR2 reads FQGTGA. V lost 1 base to trimming and J lost 0 bases, with 6 bases between them. CDR3 sequence: CASSLRAMNTEAFF. The DNA for the CDR3 is TGTGCCAGCAGCTTAAGGGCGATGAACACTGAAGCTTTCTTT. The full variable domain, with the rest looked up from reference TRBV7-3 and TRBJ1-1, is GAGVSQTPSNKVTEKGKYVELRCDPISGHTALYWYRQSLGQGPEFLIYFQGTGAADDSGLPNDRFFAVRPEGSVSTLKIQRTERGDSAVYLCASSLRAMNTEAFFGQGTRLTVV.

V usage is TRBV4-1 and J usage is TRBJ2-1, with 7 bases fitting TRBD2. The V and J ends lost 0 bases and 3 bases, in that order; junction bases with no gene match: 5. Germline V lookup: CDR1 MGHRA, CDR2 YSYEKL. The CDR3 runs to 16 residues. Here the CDR3 reads CASSQEGVAGYNEQFF. The CDR3 nucleotides are TGCGCCAGCAGCCAAGAGGGGGTAGCGGGCTACAATGAGCAGTTCTTC.

The chain has TRBV10-3 and TRBJ1-1; 11 bases are a match to TRBD1. From germline, CDR1 is ENHRY and CDR2 SYGVKD. The CDR3 extends over 13 amino acids. V lost 11 bases and J lost 3; bases outside the gene matches: 5. CDR3 nucleotide sequence: TGTGCCGCGGGACAGGGGGTTGACACTGAAGCTTTCTTT. Amino acids: CAAGQGVDTEAFF.

The J gene is TRBJ1-1, the V gene TRBV5-4; D is ambiguous. The CDR3 is 13 amino acids. In germline, CDR1 is SGHNT, CDR2 YYREEE (reference sequence). Deletions cut 1 base from V and 8 bases from J, with 12 bases between. CDR3 amino acids: CASSLMRADEAFF. The CDR3 DNA is TGTGCCAGCAGCTTGATGAGGGCTGACGAAGCTTTCTTT.

The chain recombines TRBV11-3 with TRBJ2-5, with 10 bases lining up with TRBD2. The CDR3 sequence is 16 residues long. The germline gives CDR1 SGHNT, CDR2 YENEEA. Trimming removed 4 bases from V and 0 bases from J; junction bases left unmatched: 5. CDR3 sequence: CASSSQAGGDQETQYF. For the CDR3, the DNA is TGTGCCAGCAGCTCCCAAGCGGGAGGGGACCAAGAGACCCAGTACTTC.

This clone was seen only once. The chain recombines TRBV7-9 with TRBJ2-7, with 9 nucleotides matching TRBD2. CDR3 length: 15 residues. Looked up from germline, CDR1 is SEHNR and CDR2 is FQNEAQ (reference sequence). V lost 1 base and J lost 6; bases outside the gene matches: 7. The CDR3 spells CASSLGAGGLSEQYF. The CDR3 nucleotides are TGTGCCAGCAGCTTAGGGGCGGGAGGGCTCAGCGAGCAGTACTTC.

The chain has TRBV30 and TRBJ2-5; tentatively, D is TRBD1 (6 bases). Trimming left V 3 bases short and J 4 bases short, with 12 bases between. CDR3 length: 13 residues. CDR1 and CDR2 from the germline V gene are GTSNPN and SVGIG (reference sequence). CDR3 sequence: CAWSLGGAETQYF. The CDR3 bases are TGTGCCTGGAGCCTAGGGGGAGCAGAGACCCAGTACTTC.

V usage is TRBV28 and J usage is TRBJ1-5; D is unresolved. Germline V gene data show CDR1 as MDHEN and CDR2 as SYDVKM. The CDR3 contains 15 residues. Trimming stripped 1 base from V and 4 bases from J, with 11 bases between. CDR3: CASSLSMAGNQPQHF. CDR3 nucleotide sequence: TGTGCCAGCAGTTTATCAATGGCGGGTAATCAGCCCCAGCATTTT.

The chain joins TRBV11-3 to TRBJ2-2, with 9 bases aligning to TRBD2. The V gene end was trimmed by 1 base and the J gene end by 7 bases; junction bases not matched to a gene: 7. The germline CDR1 and CDR2 sequences are SGHNT and YENEEA. The CDR3 contains 16 residues. The CDR3 spells CASSLGVAGVSGELFF. In DNA, the CDR3 is TGTGCCAGCAGCTTAGGGGTAGCGGGAGTGAGCGGGGAGCTGTTTTTT. The whole variable domain, filled in from reference TRBV11-3 and TRBJ2-2, reads EAGVVQSPRYKIIEKKQPVAFWCNPISGHNTLYWYLQNLGQGPELLIRYENEEAVDDSQLPKDRFSAERLKGVDSTLKIQPAELGDSAVYLCASSLGVAGVSGELFFGEGSRLTVL.

There are a few counts of this clone. V gene TRBV11-3 combines with J gene TRBJ2-5; D is ambiguous. This CDR3 comprises 12 residues. With 6 bases removed from V and 1 base from J, the gap between germline ends came to 6 bases. CDR1 SGHNT and CDR2 YENEEA come from the germline V gene. The CDR3 reads CASRGSQETQYF. The DNA for the CDR3 is TGTGCCAGCAGGGGCAGCCAAGAGACCCAGTACTTC.

The rearrangement links TRBV5-1 to TRBJ1-2; no definite D call. Deletions cut 0 bases from V and 2 bases from J, with 8 bases between. In germline, CDR1 is SGHRS, CDR2 YFSETQ. The CDR3 loop spans 14 amino acids. The CDR3 nucleotides read TGCGCCAGCAGCTTGGGGTGGGAGAACTATGGCTACACCTTC. It codes for CASSLGWENYGYTF. Variable domain in full (rest from reference TRBV5-1 and TRBJ1-2): KAGVTQTPRYLIKTRGQQVTLSCSPISGHRSVSWYQQTPGQGLQFLFEYFSETQRNKGNFPGRFSGRQFSNSRSEMNVSTLELGDSALYLCASSLGWENYGYTFGSGTRLTVV.

V usage is TRBV9 and J usage is TRBJ1-2; 8 bases line up with TRBD1. Per germline, CDR1 SGDLS and CDR2 YYNGEE. This CDR3 is built from 14 residues. V dropped 3 bases and J dropped 4; count of bases not matched to a gene: 5. CDR3 DNA: TGTGCCAGCAGCGCCATTACAGGGGGCTATGGCTACACCTTC. This translates into CASSAITGGYGYTF. Full variable domain (remainder filled in from reference TRBV9 and TRBJ1-2): DSGVTQTPKHLITATGQRVTLRCSPRSGDLSVYWYQQSLDQGLQFLIQYYNGEERAKGNILERFSAQQFPDLHSELNLSSLELGDSALYFCASSAITGGYGYTFGSGTRLTVV.

The chain is built from TRBV7-3 and TRBJ2-3, with D uncertain. V lost 4 bases and J 2 bases, leaving 4 bases between the germline ends. The CDR3 has 12 residues. Germline assignment: CDR1 SGHTA and CDR2 FQGTGA. DNA of the CDR3: TGTGCCAGCAGCTATAACACAGATACGCAGTATTTT. Translated, it gives CASSYNTDTQYF.

The CDR3 here is CASSQNRGNTEAFF. DNA of the CDR3: TGTGCCAGCTCCCAGAACAGGGGGAACACTGAAGCTTTCTTT. The chain joins TRBV18 to TRBJ1-1; the match to TRBD1 covers 7 bases. With V trimmed by 6 bases and J by 1 base, 5 bases remained unmatched. CDR1 and CDR2 (germline): KGHSH, LQKENI. This CDR3 is built from 14 residues.

The V gene is TRBV7-6, the J gene TRBJ2-1, with D possibly matching TRBD2 (6 bases). The CDR3 extends over 15 amino acids. The V gene lost 0 bases and the J gene lost 10 bases, with 16 bases spanning the gap. Germline V gene data show CDR1 as SGHVS and CDR2 as FNYEAQ. CDR3 amino acids: CASSLAGRRDREQFF. For the CDR3, the DNA is TGTGCCAGCAGCTTAGCCGGGAGACGGGATCGGGAGCAGTTCTTC.

The genes are TRBV9 and TRBJ2-2; 11 bases agree with TRBD1. CDR1 and CDR2 (germline): SGDLS, YYNGEE. This CDR3 has 18 residues. With V trimmed by 3 bases and J by 2 bases, 9 bases remained unmatched. DNA for the CDR3: TGTGCCAGCAGCGCCGGGACAGGGGGTAGATTCAACACCGGGGAGCTGTTTTTT. This gives the protein CASSAGTGGRFNTGELFF.